Shown below are 8 T cell receptor beta chains from a single sample sequenced in a study of PD-1 and CTLA-4 blockade in melanoma. Only in-frame clones appear in the TCRdb table, and some are missing; sequencing was by immunoSEQ multiplex PCR. This table has roughly 30,000 clones, roughly nine tenths appearing once. Source: CD8+ T cells from peripheral blood, taken from a patient given anti-PD-1 treatment. Source of these receptors: a human donor with melanoma.

The chain joins TRBV7-9 to TRBJ1-1, with D maybe TRBD1 (6 bases). V was shortened by 6 bases and J by 4 bases, with 12 bases between the two germline ends. The V gene's germline CDR1 is SEHNR and CDR2 FQNEAQ (reference sequence). The CDR3 contains 13 residues. The CDR3 bases are TGTGCCAGCAGTCCCCCGGGGGCCACTGAAGCTTTCTTT. Residues: CASSPPGATEAFF. Variable domain in full (rest from reference TRBV7-9 and TRBJ1-1): DTGVSQNPRHKITKRGQNVTFRCDPISEHNRLYWYRQTLGQGPEFLTYFQNEAQLEKSRLLSDRFSAERPKGSFSTLEIQRTEQGDSAMYLCASSPPGATEAFFGQGTRLTVV.

The chain is built from TRBV4-1 and TRBJ1-4, with TRBD1 as a possible D gene (6 bases). CDR3 length equals 15 residues. Germline CDR1 is MGHRA and CDR2 is YSYEKL. V was cut by 1 base and J by 9 bases, with 15 bases left in between. This chain's CDR3 is CASSQGGASDKKLFF. The CDR3 nucleotides are TGCGCCAGCAGCCAAGGGGGGGCCTCGGACAAAAAACTGTTTTTT.

The J gene is TRBJ1-2, the V gene TRBV7-8, with TRBD1 as a possible D gene (5 bases). Germline lookup yields CDR1 SGHVS and CDR2 FQNEAQ. The V and J ends lost 5 bases and 4 bases respectively, with 11 bases between them. The CDR3 length is 13 residues. CDR3: CASSPGALYGYTF. CDR3 in DNA: TGTGCCAGCAGCCCCGGGGCCCTCTATGGCTACACCTTC.

The rearrangement uses TRBV4-1 and TRBJ1-1; a possible D gene is TRBD1 (5 bases). The CDR3 contains 14 residues. V lost 4 bases and J lost 8, with 17 bases in between. In germline, CDR1 is MGHRA, CDR2 YSYEKL. CDR3 sequence (DNA): TGCGCCAGCAGCCCAGAGACGGGGTACAGGGAAGCTTTCTTT. This codes for CASSPETGYREAFF.

The chain is built from TRBV4-3 and TRBJ1-2, with a tentative D call TRBD1 (6 bases). CDR3 length equals 14 residues. Germline V lookup: CDR1 LGHNA, CDR2 YSLEER. Trimming removed 8 bases at V and 8 bases at J, with 21 bases between. The CDR3 protein is CASGGFGQPGGYTF. The CDR3 coding sequence is TGCGCCAGCGGGGGGTTTGGACAGCCCGGCGGCTACACCTTC.

This clone was seen once. The chain employs TRBV19 and TRBJ1-1; D is ambiguous. CDR1 LNHDA and CDR2 SQIVND come from the germline V gene (reference sequence). The CDR3 has 12 amino acids. Trimming stripped 5 bases from V and 5 bases from J, with 9 bases between. This CDR3 reads CASSEGDTEAFF. In DNA form, the CDR3 reads TGTGCCAGTAGTGAAGGAGATACTGAAGCTTTCTTT. The full variable domain, with the rest looked up from reference TRBV19 and TRBJ1-1, is DGGITQSPKYLFRKEGQNVTLSCEQNLNHDAMYWYRQDPGQGLRLIYYSQIVNDFQKGDIAEGYSVSREKKESFPLTVTSAQKNPTAFYLCASSEGDTEAFFGQGTRLTVV.

V usage is TRBV6-2 or TRBV6-3 and J usage is TRBJ2-3; perhaps TRBD1 as D (6 bases). V lost 3 bases and J 0 bases, leaving 7 bases between the germline ends. CDR1 and CDR2 from the germline V gene are MNHEY and SVGEGT. This CDR3 has 14 amino acids. CDR3 loop: CASSYRGSTDTQYF. The CDR3 DNA follows: TGTGCCAGCAGTTATAGGGGGAGCACAGATACGCAGTATTTT.

The chain joins TRBV6-2 or TRBV6-3 to TRBJ2-2; D uncertain. Germline V gene lookup returns CDR1 MNHEY and CDR2 SVGEGT. The CDR3 spans 14 residues. V was pared by 4 bases and J by 4 bases, with 10 bases between. In DNA form, the CDR3 reads TGTGCCAGCAGTTTGAACAGTCCCACCGGGGAGCTGTTTTTT. It codes for CASSLNSPTGELFF.